This T cell receptor beta chain was found in a study of blood T cell repertoires in COVID-19 (dated by TCRdb to the early 2020s). For context, the study as a whole: The collaborator samples originated in the United States, Italy and Spain and spanned the acute and convalescent phases of COVID-19. The repertoires were made available in a free public database intended to serve as a resource for research on the immune response to SARS-CoV-2. The material from the prospective study consisted of cDNA or gDNA derived from T cells, B-cell-depleted T cells, or PBMCs. The samples were drawn from two sources: the first 160 participants of the ongoing ImmuneRACE study, and 1,000 to 1,500 subjects contributed by 6 global collaborators. The dataset comprised deeply sampled blood TCRbeta repertoires from subjects exposed to, actively infected with, or recovered from COVID-19. The sample metadata nearly always contained a de-identified subject ID, COVID-19 status, age in years and sex. Where available, HLA class I and class II types were obtained from metadata supplied by the sample provider rather than from assay-based typing.

Of note for this clone: This clone's antigen is unknown. The record has no base qualities; no much larger clone is one base away.

Whole blood was collected in K2EDTA tubes by collaborating institutions according to the institutions' own protocols. For TCRbeta analysis, collaborators shipped samples in one of three forms: frozen whole blood, isolated PBMCs, or DNA extracted from either of those sample types. The full study reports these points: The quantity of clinical and demographic metadata differed by source and by participant and was supplied without curation.

Measured from the cysteine to the phenylalanine, the CDR3 is 13 residues long. CDR3 DNA only is kept here, 39 bases in frame from base 1. The junction carries 15 bases between V and J, which are trimmed by 5 bases and 8 bases respectively. The CDR1 and CDR2 encoded by the germline V gene are SGHTA and FQGNSA. TCRbeta CDR3 regions were amplified from genomic DNA using the immunoSEQ Assay, a bias-controlled multiplex PCR. In the original analysis: The number of nucleated cells in each sample was estimated by amplification of reference gene primers within the assay. To quantify the absolute abundance of each unique TCRbeta CDR3 rearrangement, sequence reads were collapsed and filtered. For each sample, productive Simpson clonality was calculated by taking the square root of Simpson's diversity index across productive rearrangements. The immuneACCESS repertoire file appears here via TCRdb, limited to in-frame rearrangements. These files lack a portion of the clones; in checked studies, under half of the deficit traces to unresolved V genes, and the cause of the others is not known. The V and J calls and the clone size are those of that table, but D and trimming were determined from the DNA. This sample comprises about 280,000 clones, about 85% of them detected only once. The ten most abundant clones make up 13% of the sample.

The TCR sequence derives from a human donor in a cohort sampled during active COVID-19. The V and J genes are TRBV7-2 and TRBJ1-2; too little of a D gene remains to name it. The sequencing sample was made of peripheral blood. The nucleotide sequence reads as follows: TGTGCCAGCAGCCTCGTGAGGGTAGGGGGCTACACCTTC. The translation is CASSLVRVGGYTF.